This TCR beta chain was retrieved from a study of beta chain features in type 1 diabetes. Study-wide context: The samples had about 110,000,000 sorted cells examined in all. Study-level results: The study found fewer insertions and more deletions at VDJ junctions in type 1 diabetes patients.

This CDR3 spans 13 amino acids. CDR1 is MNHEY, CDR2 SVGAGI, per germline. V was pared by 6 bases and J by 1 base, with 10 bases between. Expressed TCRB transcripts were sequenced because the entire RNA isolate underwent reverse transcription. Sequenced by immunoSEQ multiplex PCR; TCRdb stores in-frame clones only, minus some. The sample records roughly 140,000 clones, around 10% being singletons. This clone was seen only a few times. Its antigen is unknown. The chain joins TRBV6-5 to TRBJ2-7; D is undetermined. The sequence derives from a man between 18 and 35 years old in good health. The sequenced sample consisted of central memory CD4+ T cells from blood. CDR3 amino acids: CASREKGSYEQYF. For the CDR3, the DNA is TGTGCCAGCAGGGAGAAAGGTTCCTACGAGCAGTACTTC.